This passage covers 2 T cell receptor beta chains from one sample sequenced in a study of technical replicates of blood from several donors. Clones were sequenced by immunoSEQ multiplex PCR, and TCRdb holds only the in-frame ones, with some missing. This table has 68,000 or so clones, roughly 97% appearing once. Material: T cells isolated from PBMCs. These receptors were collected from a human donor in good health.

This chain joins TRBV11-3 and TRBJ2-2; tentatively, D is TRBD1 (6 bases). The CDR3 loop spans 14 amino acids. Trimming took 8 bases from V and 7 from J, leaving 17 bases between them. Germline assignment: CDR1 SGHNT and CDR2 YENEEA. CDR3 nucleotide sequence: TGTGCCAGCGTCCCGAGCCAGGGGAGCGGGGAGCTGTTTTTT. It codes for CASVPSQGSGELFF.

The chain recombines TRBV4-1 with TRBJ1-2; D is undetermined. The germline V gene encodes CDR1 MGHRA and CDR2 YSYEKL. The CDR3 loop spans 14 amino acids. The V end lost 7 bases, the J end lost 6 bases, and 18 bases lay between the germline ends. The CDR3 spells CASNPSVLRNGYTF. The CDR3 DNA follows: TGCGCCAGCAATCCCAGTGTCTTGAGGAATGGCTACACCTTC.